This T cell receptor (beta chain) stems from a study of blood T cell repertoires in COVID-19. Study summary: Whether acute or convalescent, the COVID-19 samples came from the United States, Italy and Spain. T cells, B-cell-depleted T cells, or PBMCs supplied cDNA or gDNA.

Per the authors' pipeline: Estimated nucleated cell counts came from reference gene primer amplification. TCRdb's table, derived via immunoSEQ multiplex PCR, lists solely in-frame clones and lacks some. V and J calls and clone size are as listed in that table; D and trimming were resolved from the DNA. The sample gives 150,000 to 170,000 clones, around 84% of which show up once; 7% to 10% is in the top ten. Enrolled during active infection, Seattle patients were then followed longitudinally. Sequenced material: peripheral blood. The receptor comes from an older woman with COVID-19, enrolled during active disease.

In nucleotides, the CDR3 is TGTGCCAGCAGTGACGATACGGGAGACCCCGGGGAGCTGTTTTTT. This gives the protein CASSDDTGDPGELFF. The chain recombines TRBV25-1 with TRBJ2-2, with TRBD2 as a possible D gene (6 bases). The CDR3 is 15 residues long. V dropped 3 bases and J dropped 6 bases, with 14 bases sitting between them. Germline V CDR1 and CDR2: MGHDK, SYGVNS.